A selection of T cell receptor beta chains follows, all from one sample in a study of cytomegalovirus exposure and HLA in healthy donors. Assay: immunoSEQ multiplex PCR; the TCRdb copy retains only in-frame clones and omits some. The table includes 300,000 or so clones, nearly 90% detected once. The specimen was PBMCs. Source of these receptors: a man between 25 and 39 years old in good health and CMV-seronegative. CDR3s include the opening cysteine and the closing phenylalanine or tryptophan. The D gene is left open where the match is weak. The listing skips clone size in some rows; elsewhere it reads once, few, many or a size class.

D gene	clone size	V gene	J gene	CDR3 length	CDR3 protein	CDR3 DNA
-	-	TRBV9	TRBJ1-1	13	CASSVAFDTEAFF	TGTGCCAGCAGCGTAGCTTTTGACACTGAAGCTTTCTTT
TRBD2	few	TRBV4-1	TRBJ2-7	15	CASSLTSGALEEQYF	TGCGCCAGCAGCCTTACTAGCGGGGCCTTAGAGGAGCAGTACTTC
-	-	TRBV5-5	TRBJ1-3	15	CASSLVSTSGNTIYF	TGTGCCAGCAGCTTGGTATCCACATCTGGAAACACCATATATTTT
TRBD1	once	TRBV6-5	TRBJ1-6	16	CASSSPRTGARSPLHF	TGTGCCAGCAGTTCCCCGCGGACAGGGGCCCGGTCACCCCTCCACTTT
-	-	TRBV6-1	TRBJ2-5	13	CASSRGQQETQYF	TGTGCCAGCAGCCGTGGACAGCAAGAGACCCAGTACTTC
-	-	TRBV21-1	TRBJ2-1	17	CASSTRSGTRVYNEQFF	TGTGCCAGCAGCACCAGATCCGGGACAAGGGTATACAATGAGCAGTTCTTC
-	-	TRBV4-1	TRBJ1-5	14	CASSLRVGNQPQHF	TGCGCCAGCAGCCTCAGGGTTGGCAATCAGCCCCAGCATTTT
TRBD2	-	TRBV2	TRBJ2-1	17	CASSSFRTSGGGNEQFF	TGTGCCAGCAGTTCCTTCCGGACTAGCGGGGGGGGAAATGAGCAGTTCTTC
TRBD1	-	TRBV7-9	TRBJ1-1	14	CASSAGQGALGAFF	TGTGCCAGCAGCGCCGGACAGGGGGCGCTTGGAGCTTTCTTT
TRBD2	-	TRBV7-2	TRBJ2-1	15	CASSLAGLAVNEQFF	TGTGCCAGCAGCTTAGCGGGACTAGCAGTCAATGAGCAGTTCTTC
-	-	TRBV19	TRBJ2-5	14	CASSIDPLLETQYF	TGTGCCAGTAGTATAGATCCCTTGTTGGAGACCCAGTACTTC
-	once	TRBV5-1	TRBJ2-5	15	CASRRDGTAQETQYF	TGCGCCAGCAGGCGTGATGGGACTGCACAAGAGACCCAGTACTTC
-	-	TRBV6-1	TRBJ2-3	16	CASSEVGGGRVDTQYF	TGTGCCAGCAGTGAAGTGGGGGGGGGCCGTGTAGATACGCAGTATTTT
-	-	TRBV27	TRBJ2-3	16	CASSSPRGARTDTQYF	TGTGCCAGCAGTTCCCCACGGGGGGCTCGCACAGATACGCAGTATTTT
TRBD1	-	TRBV2	TRBJ1-1	15	CASSELGQGNTEAFF	TGTGCCAGCAGTGAACTAGGACAGGGGAACACTGAAGCTTTCTTT
-	-	TRBV9	TRBJ1-2	13	CASSVLGGHGYTF	TGTGCCAGCAGCGTTCTCGGGGGGCATGGCTACACCTTC
TRBD2	-	TRBV30	TRBJ2-1	18	CAWSPSYLAGGPGDEQFF	TGTGCCTGGAGTCCCTCCTATCTAGCGGGGGGGCCGGGCGATGAGCAGTTCTTC
-	-	TRBV6-6	TRBJ2-2	12	CASRGATGELFF	TGTGCCAGCCGGGGGGCCACCGGGGAGCTGTTTTTT
TRBD2	once	TRBV7-6	TRBJ2-3	16	CASSLDRGGRADTQYF	TGTGCCAGCAGCTTAGACCGGGGGGGCAGGGCAGATACGCAGTATTTT
-	few	TRBV11-1	TRBJ2-7	13	CASSWSGAYEQYF	TGTGCCAGCAGCTGGTCAGGGGCCTACGAGCAGTACTTC
TRBD2	once	TRBV10-1	TRBJ2-6	16	CASSTGRGSGANVLTF	TGCGCCAGCAGCACGGGGAGGGGCTCTGGGGCCAACGTCCTGACTTTC
-	-	TRBV4-1	TRBJ1-1	15	CASSQVGGVNTEAFF	TGCGCCAGCAGCCAAGTTGGGGGGGTCAACACTGAAGCTTTCTTT
-	once	TRBV27	TRBJ2-3	12	CASGRVTDTQYF	TGTGCCAGCGGGCGAGTGACAGATACGCAGTATTTT
TRBD1	-	TRBV7-9	TRBJ2-7	14	CASSNRDSLHEQYF	TGTGCCAGCAGCAACCGGGACAGCCTCCACGAGCAGTACTTC
-	-	TRBV27	TRBJ1-6	14	CASSLGGYNSPLHF	TGTGCCAGCAGTTTGGGGGGTTATAATTCACCCCTCCACTTT
TRBD1	-	TRBV5-1	TRBJ2-4	16	CASSPGTARAIDIQYF	TGCGCCAGCAGCCCCGGGACAGCCCGGGCGATAGACATTCAGTACTTC
-	once	TRBV12-5	TRBJ1-6	18	CASGPDPRVSIYNSPLHF	TGTGCTAGTGGTCCCGATCCGAGGGTCTCCATCTATAATTCACCCCTCCACTTT
-	once	TRBV7-9	TRBJ1-2	19	CASSLTERVRTEGRYGYTF	TGTGCCAGCAGCTTAACCGAAAGGGTACGGACAGAAGGAAGATATGGCTACACCTTC
-	-	TRBV7-9	TRBJ2-7	15	CASSRTGGKSGEQYF	TGTGCCAGCAGCCGTACCGGGGGAAAGAGTGGCGAGCAGTACTTC
-	-	TRBV7-2	TRBJ1-5	15	CASSLGQLAQSPQHF	TGTGCCAGCAGCTTAGGACAGCTCGCTCAGAGTCCCCAGCATTTT
-	-	TRBV11-3	TRBJ1-6	15	CASSLAQFYNSPLHF	TGTGCCAGCAGCTTAGCCCAATTCTATAATTCACCCCTCCACTTT